Below are 2 T cell receptor beta chains sequenced from a single sample in a study of T cells after yellow fever vaccination. Each CDR3 protein gets one entry after TCRdb re-called the 5' RACE reads with MiXCR. Among 450,000 to 650,000 distinct CDR3 sequences listed, around an eighth were seen once. The sample in question was PBMCs, obtained on the day of the yellow fever booster vaccination. These receptor sequences come from a man aged 25-40 years who received the YFV17D yellow fever vaccine.

J is TRBJ2-1 and V is TRBV20-1; 7 bases align to TRBD2. The CDR3 has 14 residues. The V segment lost 3 bases and the J segment 5 bases; nucleotides outside the gene matches: 7. The germline V gene has CDR1 DFQATT and CDR2 SNEGSKA (reference sequence). CDR3 DNA sequence: TGCAGTGCTAGTAGGCTAGCGGCCCACAATGAGCAGTTCTTC. Translating gives CSASRLAAHNEQFF.

This clonotype showed up just a few times. The V and J genes are TRBV5-4 and TRBJ1-2, with 7 positions matching TRBD1. V lost 0 bases, J lost 7 bases, and 6 bases stayed unmatched. This CDR3 has 14 amino acids. Germline CDR1 reads SGHNT; CDR2 reads YYREEE (reference sequence). CDR3 sequence (DNA): TGTGCCAGCAGCTTGGACAGGGGTGGGATTGGCTACACCTTC. It specifies CASSLDRGGIGYTF.